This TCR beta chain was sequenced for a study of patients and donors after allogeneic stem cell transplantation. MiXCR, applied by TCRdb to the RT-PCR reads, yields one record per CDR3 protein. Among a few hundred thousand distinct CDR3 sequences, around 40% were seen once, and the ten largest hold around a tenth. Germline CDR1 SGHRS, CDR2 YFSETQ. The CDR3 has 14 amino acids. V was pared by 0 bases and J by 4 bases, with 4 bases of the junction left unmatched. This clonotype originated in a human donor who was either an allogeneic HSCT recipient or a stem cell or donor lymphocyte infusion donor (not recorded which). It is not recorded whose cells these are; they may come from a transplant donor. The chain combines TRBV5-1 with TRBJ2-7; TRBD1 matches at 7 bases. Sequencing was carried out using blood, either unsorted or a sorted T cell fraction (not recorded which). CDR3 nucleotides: TGCGCCAGCAGCTTGGAGGCAGGGGGTTACGAGCAGTACTTC. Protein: CASSLEAGGYEQYF.